This section outlines one T cell receptor (beta chain) sequence together with its context. Its antigen is as yet unknown. One entry per CDR3 protein results from TCRdb running MiXCR on the reads. The data hold 700,000 to 950,000 distinct CDR3 sequences, with approximately 30% observed a single time. These data originate in a study of T cell repertoires in cytomegalovirus infection. Whole-study context: Researchers turned to recently identified HLA-C-restricted CMV epitopes as well as well-studied HLA-B-restricted ones. Carrying CMV and the relevant HLA type showed in public TCR beta signatures.

Germline CDR1 and CDR2: MNHEY and SMNVEV (reference sequence). This CDR3 is 16 amino acids long. V gave up 2 bases and J gave up 10 bases, with 18 bases separating them. Study-wide points: In two of eight donors, the top clonotype was HLA-C-restricted CMV-specific.

The sample consisted of cultured CD8+ T cells from PBMCs, taken from culture after CMV antigen stimulation. The source of this sequence is a human donor in good health (CMV status not recorded). Some clones in this sample may be carry-over from other donors' samples. V and J are TRBV27 and TRBJ1-6, with D perhaps TRBD1 (5 bases). CDR3 protein: CASSLQLREADSPLHF. The CDR3 DNA reads TGTGCCAGCAGTTTACAACTCAGGGAGGCGGACTCACCCCTCCACTTT.